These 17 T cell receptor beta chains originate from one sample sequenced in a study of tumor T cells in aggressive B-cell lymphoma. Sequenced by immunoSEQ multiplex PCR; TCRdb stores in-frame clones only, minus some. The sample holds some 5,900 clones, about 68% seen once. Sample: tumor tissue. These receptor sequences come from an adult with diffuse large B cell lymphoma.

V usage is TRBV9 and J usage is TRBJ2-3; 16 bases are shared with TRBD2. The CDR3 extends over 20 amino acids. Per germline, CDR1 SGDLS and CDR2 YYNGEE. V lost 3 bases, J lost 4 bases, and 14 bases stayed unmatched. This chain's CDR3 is CASSAEPGLAGGPGPDTQYF. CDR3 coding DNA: TGTGCCAGCAGCGCGGAGCCGGGACTAGCGGGAGGGCCGGGACCAGATACGCAGTATTTT.

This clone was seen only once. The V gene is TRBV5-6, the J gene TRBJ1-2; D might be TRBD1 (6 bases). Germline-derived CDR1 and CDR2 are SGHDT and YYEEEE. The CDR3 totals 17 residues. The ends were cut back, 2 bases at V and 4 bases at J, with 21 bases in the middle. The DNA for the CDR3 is TGTGCCAGCAGCTTCGGGGCAGGGGCAGGGCTTAGCTATGGCTACACCTTC. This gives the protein CASSFGAGAGLSYGYTF. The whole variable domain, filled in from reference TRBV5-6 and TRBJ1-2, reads DAGVTQSPTHLIKTRGQQVTLRCSPKSGHDTVSWYQQALGQGPQFIFQYYEEEERQRGNFPDRFSGHQFPNYSSELNVNALLLGDSALYLCASSFGAGAGLSYGYTFGSGTRLTVV.

This CDR3 reads CASSFGQRSSYNEQFF. Here the CDR3 DNA reads TGTGCCAGCAGCTTCGGACAGCGGAGCTCCTACAATGAGCAGTTCTTC. The rearrangement links TRBV13 to TRBJ2-1, with D possibly being TRBD1 (6 bases). Trimming cost V 3 bases and J 0 bases, with 12 bases left between them. CDR1 PRHDT and CDR2 FYEKMQ come from the germline V gene (reference sequence). The CDR3 consists of 16 residues.

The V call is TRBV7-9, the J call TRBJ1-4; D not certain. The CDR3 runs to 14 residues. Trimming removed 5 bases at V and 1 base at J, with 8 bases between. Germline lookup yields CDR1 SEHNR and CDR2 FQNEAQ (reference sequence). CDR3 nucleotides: TGTGCCAGCAGCCCGACGGGAACTAATGAAAAACTGTTTTTT. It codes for CASSPTGTNEKLFF.

CDR3 sequence: CASSLTGGGGGGYTF. CDR3 in DNA: TGTGCCAGCAGTCTTACAGGGGGCGGGGGAGGCGGCTACACCTTC. The J gene is TRBJ1-2, the V gene TRBV28, with 9 bases aligning to TRBD1. Germline values: CDR1 MDHEN, CDR2 SYDVKM. The CDR3 runs to 15 residues. Trimming removed 5 bases from V and 8 bases from J; junction bases left unmatched: 12.

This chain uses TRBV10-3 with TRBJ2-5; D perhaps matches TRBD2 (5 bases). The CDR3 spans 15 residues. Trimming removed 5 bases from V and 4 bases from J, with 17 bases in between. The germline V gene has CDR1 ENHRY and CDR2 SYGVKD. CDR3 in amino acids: CAISPDGVEGETQYF. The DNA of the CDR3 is TGTGCCATCAGTCCAGATGGGGTAGAGGGAGAGACCCAGTACTTC.

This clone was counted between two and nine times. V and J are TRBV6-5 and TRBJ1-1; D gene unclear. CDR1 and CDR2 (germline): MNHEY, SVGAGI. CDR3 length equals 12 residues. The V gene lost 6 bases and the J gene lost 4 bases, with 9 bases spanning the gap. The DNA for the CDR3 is TGTGCCAGCAGGAATGAGGGCACTGAAGCTTTCTTT. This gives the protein CASRNEGTEAFF.

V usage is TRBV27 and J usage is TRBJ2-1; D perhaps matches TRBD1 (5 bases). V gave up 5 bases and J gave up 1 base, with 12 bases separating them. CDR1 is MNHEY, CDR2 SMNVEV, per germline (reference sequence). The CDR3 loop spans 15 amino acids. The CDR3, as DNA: TGTGCCAGCAGTCCCGCAGGGATTTCCTACAATGAGCAGTTCTTC. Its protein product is CASSPAGISYNEQFF.

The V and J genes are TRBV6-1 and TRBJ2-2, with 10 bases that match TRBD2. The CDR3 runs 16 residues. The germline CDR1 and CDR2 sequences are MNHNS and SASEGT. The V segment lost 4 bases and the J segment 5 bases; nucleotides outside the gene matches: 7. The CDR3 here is CASSALAGVGTGELFF. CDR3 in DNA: TGTGCCAGCAGTGCTCTAGCGGGAGTTGGGACCGGGGAGCTGTTTTTT.

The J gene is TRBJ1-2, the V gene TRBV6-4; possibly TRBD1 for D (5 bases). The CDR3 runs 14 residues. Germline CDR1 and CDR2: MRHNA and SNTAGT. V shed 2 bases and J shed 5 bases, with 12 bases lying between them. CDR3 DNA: TGTGCCAGCAGTGACAGGGGCGGAAGATATGGCTACACCTTC. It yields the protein CASSDRGGRYGYTF.

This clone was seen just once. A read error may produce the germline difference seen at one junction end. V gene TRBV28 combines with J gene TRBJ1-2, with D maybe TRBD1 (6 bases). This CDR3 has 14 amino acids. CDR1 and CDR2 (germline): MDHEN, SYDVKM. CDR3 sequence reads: CVSSPDRTRSGYTF. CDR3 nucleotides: TGTGTCAGCAGTCCTGACAGGACACGGAGCGGCTACACCTTC.

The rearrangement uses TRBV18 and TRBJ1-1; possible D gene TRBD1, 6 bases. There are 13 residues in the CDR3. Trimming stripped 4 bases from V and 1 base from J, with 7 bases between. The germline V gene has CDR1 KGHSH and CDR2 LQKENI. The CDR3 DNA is TGTGCCAGCTCACAGGGACAGAACACTGAAGCTTTCTTT. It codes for CASSQGQNTEAFF.

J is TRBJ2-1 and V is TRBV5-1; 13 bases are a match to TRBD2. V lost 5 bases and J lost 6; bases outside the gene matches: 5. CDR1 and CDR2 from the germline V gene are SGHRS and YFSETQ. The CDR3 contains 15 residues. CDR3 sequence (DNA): TGCGCCAGCAGAGAGAGACTAGCGGGAGGCAATGAGCAGTTCTTC. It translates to CASRERLAGGNEQFF.

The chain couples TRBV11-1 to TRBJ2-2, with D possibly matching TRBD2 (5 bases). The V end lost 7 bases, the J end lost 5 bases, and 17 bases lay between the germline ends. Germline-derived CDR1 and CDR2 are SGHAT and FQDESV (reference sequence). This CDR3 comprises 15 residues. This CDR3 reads CASTEFTRETGELFF. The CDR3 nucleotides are TGTGCCAGCACCGAATTCACTCGGGAAACCGGGGAGCTGTTTTTT.

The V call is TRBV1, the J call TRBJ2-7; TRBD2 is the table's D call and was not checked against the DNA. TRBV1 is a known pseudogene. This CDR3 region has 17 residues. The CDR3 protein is CTSSHPDWGTKIYEQYF. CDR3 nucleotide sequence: TGCACCAGCAGCCATCCTGATTGGGGGACTAAGATCTACGAGCAGTACTTC.

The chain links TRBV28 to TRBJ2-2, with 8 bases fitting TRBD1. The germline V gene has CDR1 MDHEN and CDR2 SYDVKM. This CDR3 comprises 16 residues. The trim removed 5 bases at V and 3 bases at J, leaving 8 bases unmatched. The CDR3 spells CASSRTGSAYTGELFF. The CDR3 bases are TGTGCCAGCAGTCGGACAGGGAGTGCATACACCGGGGAGCTGTTTTTT.

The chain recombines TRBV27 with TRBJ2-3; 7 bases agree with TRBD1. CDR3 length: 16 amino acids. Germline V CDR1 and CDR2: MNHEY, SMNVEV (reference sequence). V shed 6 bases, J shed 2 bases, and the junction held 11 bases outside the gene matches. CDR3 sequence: CASSQLTGSHTDTQYF. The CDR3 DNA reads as TGTGCCAGCAGCCAACTGACAGGGTCCCACACAGATACGCAGTATTTT.